Below, one T cell receptor (beta chain) is given with its context. The antigen it binds to is not known. Base-call qualities are not available, and no considerably larger clone is one nucleotide away. The data belong to a study of metastatic and nonmetastatic thyroid tumors (TCRdb year 2020). About the study as a whole: For patients with malignant and with benign thyroid disease, the researchers compared repertoires between peripheral blood samples and tumor or nodule tissue samples. The paper's findings and limits, for the study overall: TCR beta diversity was reported as significantly higher in malignant tumors than in benign nodules, in both blood and tumor samples.

No treatment had been received by any patient before thyroid surgery. Using T-cell receptor beta sequencing, the researchers looked back retrospectively at clinical samples from patients, gathered between about 2012 and 2019. The library was built by means of PCR. Sequencing was performed on an Illumina HiSeq 4000. High-throughput sequencing was used to profile the CDR3 region of the TCR beta-chain in every patient. Per the authors' processing: The researchers built a classifier to tell apart papillary thyroid cancer patients with distant metastasis, based on CDR3 differences among clinicopathological groups. The Shannon index was used to assess repertoire diversity, and the Morisita-Horn index was used to assess tumor-blood repertoire similarity. TCRdb passed the public sequencing reads through fastp at Q25 and MiXCR, retaining productive beta sequences. TCRdb's processing, not the authors' own work, is the source of the V and J calls. The sample table shows tens of thousands of clones, and 10% to 15% are seen once. The ten largest clones represent around 11% of the sample.

At the junction V is shortened by 5 bases and J by 8 bases; bases outside the gene matches: 8. From cysteine to phenylalanine, the CDR3 is 14 amino acids long. The sequence is cut down to CDR3 DNA, 42 bases in frame from base 1. Per the germline V gene, SGHTA is the CDR1 and FQGNSA is the CDR2. The receptor chain draws on TRBV7-2 and TRBJ2-1, and TRBD2 aligns with 8 junction nucleotides. The clonotype was recovered from a female donor with papillary thyroid cancer or a benign thyroid nodule (not recorded which). Some clones in this sample may be carry-over from other donors' samples. Input material: blood. The CDR3 reads as follows: CASSPWTSSHEQFF. Here is the DNA: TGTGCCAGCAGCCCTTGGACTAGCAGCCATGAGCAGTTCTTC.